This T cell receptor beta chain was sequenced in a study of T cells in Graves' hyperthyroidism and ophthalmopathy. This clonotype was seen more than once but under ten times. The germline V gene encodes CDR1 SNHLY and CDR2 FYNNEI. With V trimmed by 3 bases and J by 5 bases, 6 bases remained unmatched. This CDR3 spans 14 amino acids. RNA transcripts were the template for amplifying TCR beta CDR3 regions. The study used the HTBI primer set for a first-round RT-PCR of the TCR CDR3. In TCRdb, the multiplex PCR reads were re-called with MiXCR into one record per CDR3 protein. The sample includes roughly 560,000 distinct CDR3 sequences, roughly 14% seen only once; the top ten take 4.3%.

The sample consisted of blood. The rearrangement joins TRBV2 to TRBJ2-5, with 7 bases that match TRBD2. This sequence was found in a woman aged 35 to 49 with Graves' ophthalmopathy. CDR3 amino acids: CASSELADGETQYF. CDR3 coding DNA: TGTGCCAGCAGTGAGCTAGCGGACGGGGAGACCCAGTACTTC.